Each of the 27 T cell receptor beta chains below was sequenced from the same sample in a study of early T cells in non-severe SARS-CoV-2 infection (dated by TCRdb to the early 2020s). Libraries were built with 5' RACE. Sequencer: NextSeq 500. The raw public reads went through TCRdb reprocessing: fastp at Q25, MiXCR clone calling, in-frame beta chains kept. Each CDR3 protein gets just one entry, which takes the most common genes and DNA from the rows behind it. The sample yields 68,000 or so distinct CDR3 sequences; 12% were counted once. Clones ranked in the top ten supply 1.5% to 2% of the sample. Sequenced input: whole blood. These receptors came from an adult who was a healthcare worker with PCR-confirmed SARS-CoV-2 infection or an uninfected control (not recorded which).

This clonotype appeared many times. The chain links TRBV7-8 to TRBJ2-2; the D is unclear. Per germline, CDR1 SGHVS and CDR2 FQNEAQ. The CDR3 sequence is 14 residues long. V was pared by 1 base and J by 4 bases, with 7 bases between. For the CDR3, the DNA is TGTGCCAGCAGCTTAGACCTAATCACCGGGGAGCTGTTTTTT. It translates to CASSLDLITGELFF.

This clonotype came up many times. The chain links TRBV20-1 to TRBJ1-4, with 7 bases matching TRBD1. The J segment lost 0 bases and the V segment lost 1 base, leaving 8 bases of the junction unmatched. CDR3 size: 17 residues. The germline V gene has CDR1 DFQATT and CDR2 SNEGSKA (reference sequence). The CDR3 coding sequence is TGCAGTGCTAGAGGGGGAGACAGGGATGCAACTAATGAAAAACTGTTTTTT. This encodes CSARGGDRDATNEKLFF.

V usage is TRBV20-1 and J usage is TRBJ2-3; the match to TRBD2 covers 7 bases. Germline lookup yields CDR1 DFQATT and CDR2 SNEGSKA (reference sequence). This CDR3 has 13 residues. The CDR3: CSGAAGLKDTQYF. CDR3 bases: TGCAGCGGAGCAGCGGGGTTAAAAGATACGCAGTATTTT.

This clonotype was counted many times. The chain employs TRBV25-1 and TRBJ1-1; 11 nucleotides line up with TRBD1. V lost 3 bases and J lost 1; bases outside the gene matches: 7. The CDR3 contains 17 residues. Per germline, CDR1 MGHDK and CDR2 SYGVNS. The CDR3 spells CASSDRGQGVPNTEAFF. Written as DNA, the CDR3 is TGTGCCAGCAGTGATCGGGGACAGGGGGTGCCGAACACTGAAGCTTTCTTT.

This clonotype was seen a handful of times. V gene TRBV29-1 combines with J gene TRBJ2-4; 9 nucleotides align to TRBD1. From germline, CDR1 is SQVTM and CDR2 ANQGSEA. The CDR3 is 15 residues long. J lost 6 bases, V lost 6 bases, and 12 bases had no gene match. This CDR3 reads CSVKKRDRERNIQYF. CDR3 DNA sequence: TGCAGCGTGAAGAAAAGGGACAGGGAGCGAAACATTCAGTACTTC.

There are many counts of this clonotype. The chain joins TRBV19 to TRBJ2-6; D remains unclear. Between the trimmed V and J ends, which lost 5 bases and 0 bases, there was a span of 8 bases. This CDR3 region has 15 residues. Germline CDR1 is LNHDA and CDR2 is SQIVND (reference sequence). DNA of the CDR3: TGTGCCAGTAGTCCAACCAGCTCTGGGGCCAACGTCCTGACTTTC. Its protein product is CASSPTSSGANVLTF.

V is TRBV28 and J is TRBJ2-7; 8 bases map to TRBD1. V shed 4 bases and J 6 bases; nucleotides not matched to a gene: 20. CDR1 is MDHEN, CDR2 SYDVKM, per germline. CDR3 length: 18 residues. CDR3 DNA sequence: TGTGCCAGCAGTTCGCCGTTACAGACAGGGGAATGGTTGGCCGAGCAGTACTTC. Its protein is CASSSPLQTGEWLAEQYF.

This clonotype has ten or more counts. V and J are TRBV7-9 and TRBJ1-4; 10 bases map to TRBD1. Looked up from germline, CDR1 is SEHNR and CDR2 is FQNEAQ (reference sequence). V dropped 10 bases and J dropped 5; count of bases not matched to a gene: 13. The CDR3 runs 16 residues. The CDR3 DNA is TGTGCCATTCAGCCGGGACAGGGGAATTCAAATGAAAAACTGTTTTTT. The encoded protein is CAIQPGQGNSNEKLFF. The whole variable domain, remainder taken from reference TRBV7-9 and TRBJ1-4, is DTGVSQNPRHKITKRGQNVTFRCDPISEHNRLYWYRQTLGQGPEFLTYFQNEAQLEKSRLLSDRFSAERPKGSFSTLEIQRTEQGDSAMYLCAIQPGQGNSNEKLFFGSGTQLSVL.

This clonotype was observed at least ten times. This rearrangement joins TRBV9 to TRBJ2-7; D may be TRBD1 (5 bases). This CDR3 is 17 amino acids long. With 0 bases removed from V and 0 bases from J, the gap between germline ends came to 16 bases. Germline-derived CDR1 and CDR2 are SGDLS and YYNGEE. In nucleotides, the CDR3 is TGTGCCAGCAGCGTAGCTAGGCGATCCGACAGCTCCTACGAGCAGTACTTC. Its protein product is CASSVARRSDSSYEQYF.

Only a few counts were recorded for this clonotype. V and J are TRBV6-4 and TRBJ2-3; tentative D call: TRBD2 (6 bases). The CDR3 covers 15 residues. CDR1 is MRHNA and CDR2 is SNTAGT in the germline V gene. V was cut by 8 bases and J by 3 bases, with 18 bases left in between. CDR3 protein: CASSARLEGTDTQYF. In DNA form, the CDR3 reads TGTGCCAGCTCCGCGCGACTAGAGGGGACAGATACGCAGTATTTT.

This clonotype appeared many times. The chain couples TRBV25-1 to TRBJ2-6, with D possibly called TRBD1 or TRBD2 (5 bases each). CDR1 is MGHDK, CDR2 SYGVNS, per germline. V dropped 3 bases and J dropped 0 bases, with 12 bases sitting between them. The CDR3 totals 17 residues. The CDR3 spells CASSDRDGSSGANVLTF. CDR3 in DNA: TGTGCCAGCAGTGACCGGGACGGCAGCTCTGGGGCCAACGTCCTGACTTTC.

There are many counts of this clonotype. The chain has TRBV7-9 and TRBJ1-1; D possibly corresponds to TRBD1 (6 bases). Germline V CDR1 and CDR2: SEHNR, FQNEAQ (reference sequence). The germline V and J ends were trimmed by 0 bases and 1 base, with 6 bases remaining between them. This CDR3 has 14 amino acids. In DNA form, the CDR3 reads TGTGCCAGCAGCTTAGCCAGGGGGAACACTGAAGCTTTCTTT. Its protein product is CASSLARGNTEAFF.

This clonotype was recorded a few times. The chain recombines TRBV29-1 with TRBJ2-3; perhaps TRBD2 as D (5 bases). V lost 0 bases to trimming and J lost 8 bases, with 12 bases between them. Germline CDR1 is SQVTM and CDR2 is ANQGSEA. The CDR3 extends over 13 amino acids. The DNA for the CDR3 is TGCAGCGTTGAAGATCTAGCCGAGGTTACGCAGTATTTT. It is translated as CSVEDLAEVTQYF.

This clonotype was counted only a few times. The chain couples TRBV6-5 to TRBJ2-1, with TRBD1 matching over 8 bases. Germline CDR1 is MNHEY and CDR2 is SVGAGI. Trimming took 5 bases from V and 1 from J; bases not matched to a gene: 4. This CDR3 comprises 15 residues. The DNA of the CDR3 is TGTGCCAGCAGTCCTCAGGGGGCGTCCTACAATGAGCAGTTCTTC. Protein: CASSPQGASYNEQFF.

The CDR3 DNA reads TGTGCCAGCAGTTACCAGGCCCGCGGCTCTGGGGCCAACGTCCTGACTTTC. This translates into CASSYQARGSGANVLTF. The chain couples TRBV6-5 to TRBJ2-6; D remains ambiguous. This CDR3 contains 17 residues. Trimming took 2 bases from V and 0 from J, leaving 11 bases between them. In germline, CDR1 is MNHEY, CDR2 SVGAGI.

This clonotype occurred many times. V is TRBV21-1 and J is TRBJ1-2; TRBD1 reflects the table's D call only, with no check against the DNA. TRBV21-1 is a pseudogene. The CDR3 is 15 amino acids. CDR3 DNA sequence: TGTGCCAGCAGCAACTACCGGGTCCTAGGATCCCCTTACACCTTC. It specifies CASSNYRVLGSPYTF.

In its sample, this clonotype was seen many times. The chain links TRBV11-2 to TRBJ1-6; D not resolved. V dropped 1 base and J dropped 9 bases, with 10 bases sitting between them. Germline CDR1 SGHAT, CDR2 FQNNGV. The CDR3 length is 14 residues. This CDR3 reads CASSLGAVGSPLHF. The CDR3, as DNA: TGTGCCAGCAGCTTAGGGGCAGTCGGTTCACCCCTCCACTTT.

This clonotype was picked up many times. The chain is built from TRBV5-1 and TRBJ2-4, with 7 bases that match TRBD2. In germline, CDR1 is SGHRS, CDR2 YFSETQ. The ends lost 6 bases at V and 2 bases at J; junction bases unmatched: 5. This CDR3 is built from 14 residues. CDR3 coding DNA: TGCGCCAGCACCAGCGGGGCCTCCAAAAACATTCAGTACTTC. Protein sequence: CASTSGASKNIQYF.

This clonotype was seen ten or more times. J is TRBJ1-1 and V is TRBV29-1; D is perhaps TRBD1 (6 bases). CDR1 is SQVTM and CDR2 is ANQGSEA in the germline V gene. The V end was cut by 6 bases, the J end by 0 bases, with 8 bases between. The length of the CDR3 is 12 residues. The CDR3 sequence is CSVQGMNTEAFF. The CDR3 DNA is TGCAGCGTACAGGGAATGAACACTGAAGCTTTCTTT.

On this clonotype itself: The junction shows a germline mismatch at one end, possibly a read error. J is TRBJ2-1 and V is TRBV5-1, with a possible D match to TRBD2 (5 bases). The CDR3 runs 12 residues. Per the germline V gene, CDR1 is SGHRS and CDR2 is YFSETQ. The CDR3 reads CVSSRGYNEQFF. The CDR3 region has the DNA TGCGTCAGCAGCCGCGGGTACAATGAGCAGTTCTTC.

In this sample, this clonotype turned up many times. The V call is TRBV28, the J call TRBJ1-2; 10 positions agree with TRBD1. Germline CDR1 MDHEN, CDR2 SYDVKM. Losses at the gene ends were 8 bases for V and 5 bases for J; bases not matched to a gene: 8. This CDR3 has 14 residues. The CDR3 protein is CASGAGQGGYGYTF. In DNA, the CDR3 is TGTGCCAGCGGGGCAGGACAGGGGGGTTATGGCTACACCTTC.

There are a few counts of this clonotype. The chain combines TRBV30 with TRBJ2-2; D perhaps matches TRBD1 (5 bases). The CDR3 covers 11 residues. Germline V gene sequence: CDR1 GTSNPN, CDR2 SVGIG (reference sequence). Trimming removed 3 bases at V and 7 bases at J, with 6 bases between. The DNA of the CDR3 is TGTGCCTGGAGAAGGGGCGGGGAGCTGTTTTTT. Translation: CAWRRGGELFF.

This clonotype came up many times. This chain links TRBV9 with TRBJ2-1, with 11 bases that match TRBD2. J lost 1 base, V lost 4 bases, and 7 bases had no gene match. The CDR3 sequence is 17 residues long. Germline V lookup: CDR1 SGDLS, CDR2 YYNGEE. CDR3 region: CASSHQLAGGSYNEQFF. The DNA of the CDR3 is TGTGCCAGCAGCCACCAGCTAGCGGGGGGATCCTACAATGAGCAGTTCTTC.

This clonotype was observed a few times. This rearrangement joins TRBV6-5 to TRBJ1-2, with no clear D. The ends were cut back, 6 bases at V and 4 bases at J, with 12 bases in the middle. From germline, CDR1 is MNHEY and CDR2 SVGAGI. The CDR3 is made up of 13 amino acids. The CDR3 loop reads CASRPVEGYGYTF. For the CDR3, the DNA is TGTGCCAGCAGGCCCGTCGAGGGCTATGGCTACACCTTC.

This clonotype was counted at least ten times. The chain links TRBV7-2 to TRBJ2-1; the D gene is possibly TRBD1 (6 bases). The CDR3 contains 13 residues. Germline lookup yields CDR1 SGHTA and CDR2 FQGNSA. Between the trimmed V and J ends, which lost 5 bases and 6 bases, there was a span of 11 bases. The CDR3 coding sequence is TGTGCCAGCAGCCCCCGAGGGGGCAATGAGCAGTTCTTC. Protein sequence: CASSPRGGNEQFF. Variable domain in full (rest from reference TRBV7-2 and TRBJ2-1): GAGVSQSPSNKVTEKGKDVELRCDPISGHTALYWYRQSLGQGLEFLIYFQGNSAPDKSGLPSDRFSAERTGGSVSTLTIQRTQQEDSAVYLCASSPRGGNEQFFGPGTRLTVL.

V usage is TRBV6-2 or TRBV6-3 and J usage is TRBJ2-3; perhaps TRBD2 as D (5 bases). There are 13 residues in the CDR3. CDR1 is MNHEY and CDR2 is SVGEGT in the germline V gene. The germline V and J ends were trimmed by 7 bases and 9 bases, with 17 bases remaining between them. Written as DNA, the CDR3 is TGTGCCAGCACCCGAGAGGATGGCGGGACGCAGTATTTT. It is translated as CASTREDGGTQYF.

This clonotype was recorded at least ten times. The rearrangement links TRBV11-2 to TRBJ2-3, with 11 bases fitting TRBD2. CDR3 length: 16 residues. The trim removed 5 bases at V and 2 bases at J, leaving 6 bases unmatched. Germline V gene sequence: CDR1 SGHAT, CDR2 FQNNGV. The CDR3 protein is CASSIASGGYTDTQYF. In DNA, the CDR3 is TGTGCCAGCAGCATCGCTAGCGGGGGGTACACAGATACGCAGTATTTT.